This TCR beta chain was retrieved from a study of cytomegalovirus exposure and HLA in healthy donors (dated by TCRdb to 2016 to 2017). General notes on the study: According to an earlier analysis of 587 of the donors, 150 million to 200 million T cells yielded 117 million unique TCR beta sequences and approximately 300 Gb of sequence data. An early release covering about 600 HLA-typed donors comprised about 300 gigabases of sequencing data and approximately 85 million unique TCR sequences. Of the roughly 400 genotyped donors, less than 85% were placed in the genetic ancestry cluster associated with self-reported Caucasian donors. The study aimed to test whether signatures of past pathogen exposure could be identified by cataloging public T cell receptors. The study profiled the T cell repertoires of fewer than 850 subjects by immunosequencing and related them to cytomegalovirus serostatus. In addition to the first cohort of 666 subjects, a separate validation cohort of over 90 different subjects was used. High-throughput TCR immunosequencing, statistical association of individual TCRs with disease status, and machine learning were combined to predict cytomegalovirus infection status. A later analysis re-examined previously published TCR beta repertoires from more than 550 donors and added high-resolution HLA genotyping to investigate patterns of TCR occurrence. In the later analysis, no new phenotypic data were used to find candidate immune exposures; instead, reliance was placed on TCR beta sequences and their occurrence across donors. An earlier analysis of around 640 of the donors used high-throughput TCR beta sequencing to judge whether each TCR beta V gene segment behaved as functional or pseudogenic. Donor age, sex, ethnicity and CMV serostatus were compiled alongside the repertoire data. Genome-wide SNP genotypes for about 55% of the 666 donors were used in a later genetic analysis, which treated that subset as a discovery cohort. All discovery cohort repertoires had been generated on a single sequencing platform. HLA typing included class I and class II loci at four-digit resolution. Typing coverage differed by locus: A, B, C, DRB1 and DQB1 were typed in about 620-640 donors, DQA1 in about 560, DPA1 in around 610, and DPB1 in just under 490. Roughly five DR-DQ haplotypes were handled as single units for association and clustering because linkage in the cohort was strong. Among roughly 370 genotyped donors of the cohort, an average of around 240,000 unique TCR beta nucleotide sequences were sequenced per donor, 15% to 20% of them non-productive. The research as a whole found: The authors suggested that the approach could potentially be generalized to other disease states and immunological phenotypes. A further reported finding was that TCR beta sequences accurately predicted the HLA-A and HLA-B alleles for most subjects in the first cohort. Across donors, most TCR sequences were observed very rarely, whereas some public TCRs were present in many individuals. Because counts were too low, more than 15 rarely observed V segments, including chromosome 9 orphons, were excluded from the earlier analysis of some 590 of the donors. In a later analysis, the rate of TCR association differed among HLA loci, with DRB1 alleles having the most associated TCRs and HLA-C alleles having the fewest. The classifier was reported to diagnose cytomegalovirus status with high specificity and sensitivity in both the original and validation cohorts. Broadly in line with IMGT annotations, most TCR beta V segments showed up in productive rearrangements about 90% or about 30% of the time in an earlier analysis of roughly 590 of the donors. In vitro tests confirmed that three of the cytomegalovirus-associated TCR beta chains recognize cytomegalovirus antigens. HLA typing was unavailable for some donors at each locus, so association tests used only the typed subset. The 87-base-pair reads could not distinguish some IMGT-functional V segments, including TRBV6-2 and TRBV6-3, so those segments were excluded. According to a later analysis, most CMV-associated TCR beta chains appeared to be HLA-restricted, and the HLA associations seemed to be driven largely by CMV exposure. Specific HLA alleles were associated with some 15,000 TCR beta sequences at a false discovery rate of 0.05 in a later analysis. In a later analysis, HLA-associated TCR beta chains showed more clonal expansion and lower generation probabilities than non-associated chains that were equally common. A cluster of highly shared sequence variants was judged likely to represent a technical artifact of the sequencing pipeline. Strong co-occurrence of HLA alleles, especially DR and DQ, made assigning TCR associations to individual alleles difficult. Roughly uniform sequencing depth across donors was assumed in presence/absence analyses, although this assumption may not hold. An association between a missense DCLRE1C variant and V-gene and J-gene trimming of TCR beta chains was found in a later genetic analysis and replicated in an independent cohort. The study listed approximately 160 TCR beta chains as associated with cytomegalovirus. Linkage disequilibrium might explain the correlated functional status among segregating V segments, but an unknown experimental factor could not be excluded. The only immune exposure information available for the cohort was CMV serostatus. Several of the top co-occurrence clusters appeared to be linked to parvovirus B19, influenza, CMV and Epstein-Barr virus, according to a later analysis. The cohort was sequenced for TCR beta chains only, and without alpha or paired-chain data the features that could be detected were limited. Compared with the roughly 700-donor mean, donors in an Asian-associated ancestry cluster had fewer N-insertions in productive TCRs, according to a later genetic analysis.

This clone has only one observation. The antigen it binds to is not known. The sample holds no much larger clone one base away, and base qualities are not on file. The cohort consisted of 600 to 700 healthy bone marrow donors. At the time of sampling, all cohort members were nominally healthy, though unrecorded immune exposures were likely present. The donor tested CMV seronegative and was one of the 352 seronegative cohort members. Every donor gave a peripheral blood sample, and the peripheral blood mononuclear cells from that sample were used for TCR beta sequencing. Genomic DNA extraction from the blood cell samples was performed with the Qiagen DNeasy Blood Extraction Kit. Spanning cysteine to phenylalanine, the CDR3 consists of 14 amino acids. Only CDR3 DNA is held: 42 bases, read in frame from base 1. From V the trimming removes 4 bases and from J it removes 6 bases, while the gene matches leave 6 bases of the junction unaccounted for. CDR1 and CDR2 are drawn from the germline V gene (reference sequence): SGHNT, YYREEE.

The protocol used for the library was the immunoSEQ multiplex PCR assay. A mixture of 60 forward primers for TCR Vbeta segments and 13 reverse primers for TCR Jbeta segments was used in the multiplex PCR. Amplification of the CDR3 region of rearranged TCR beta genes was performed with a multiplex PCR assay on genomic DNA. The amplified TCR beta libraries were sequenced on the Illumina HiSeq System as 87-base-pair reads. On the study's bioinformatics: In a later analysis, tens of millions of unique TCR beta chains were counted across the 500 to 850 repertoires, and approximately 11 million of these chains were shared by at least two donors. A nearest-neighbor algorithm error-corrected the raw reads and collapsed the reads into unique sequences, merging closely related sequences to remove PCR and sequencing errors. To assign V, D and J gene segments, CDR3 sequences were aligned to IMGT reference sequences. For a sequence to be retained, a match of at least six nucleotides was required to both a V gene segment and a J gene segment. A rearrangement was called productive if the CDR3 had no stop codons and remained in frame with V and J, and every other rearrangement was called non-productive. CDR3 was defined by IMGT convention, running from the second conserved V-encoded cysteine to the conserved J-encoded phenylalanine. The earlier analysis of about 500 of the donors excluded sequences that lacked an unambiguous match to a single V gene segment. An earlier analysis of fewer than 650 of the donors classified V segments as functional when productive rearrangements were above 56.7% and as segregating when the standard deviation between donors was above 5%. A statistical classification framework was built to diagnose cytomegalovirus status from the catalog of TCR beta chain sequences. V and J gene assignment, in a later analysis, came from comparing TCR nucleotide sequences with IMGT/GENE-DB human TR gene sequences. Using the TCRdist pipeline, a later analysis assigned CDR3 sequences along with most-parsimonious VDJ recombination scenarios. A later analysis defined each TCR beta chain by its CDR3 amino acid sequence plus V-gene family, and excluded reads lacking a unique V-gene family. As a way to deal with suspected cross-contamination and a sequencing artifact, a later analysis dropped 450 to 600 nucleotide sequences that were highly shared and had low generation probability. In a later analysis, a clonal expansion index for each public chain was calculated from normalized within-repertoire ranks of inferred template counts. Generation probabilities in a later analysis came from a VDJ recombination model fitted to out-of-frame rearrangements, and those results were checked against IGoR. In a later analysis, hypergeometric tests were used to score TCR-TCR, TCR-HLA and TCR-CMV co-occurrence, with a repertoire-size bias correction applied to TCR pairs. To estimate false discovery rates, a later analysis permuted the HLA or CMV assignments 20 times. In a later analysis, co-occurring TCRs were grouped with DBSCAN, and TCRdist sequence similarity was added when clustering was performed within HLA-allele-positive subsets. Co-occurrence clustering excluded repertoires with fewer than 30,000 or more than 120,000 public chains, plus five with anomalous nucleotide sharing. TCRdb carries this immuneACCESS record with in-frame sequences only. Its versions omit some clonotypes, under half of them owing to an unresolved V gene in the studies checked, with the rest unexplained. Clone size and the V and J calls come from that table; the DNA yielded D and trimming. For this sample the table gives some 170,000 clones, of which roughly three quarters were detected only once. Under 1.5% of the sample is held by the ten biggest clonotypes.

The receptor was derived from a man aged 60 to 75 in good health and CMV-seronegative. The rearranged chain carries TRBV5-4 and TRBJ1-1; 10 bases in between match TRBD1. Material: PBMCs. The CDR3 region reads CASSRDRGFSEAFF. The sequenced DNA: TGTGCCAGCAGCCGGGACAGGGGTTTCTCTGAAGCTTTCTTT.